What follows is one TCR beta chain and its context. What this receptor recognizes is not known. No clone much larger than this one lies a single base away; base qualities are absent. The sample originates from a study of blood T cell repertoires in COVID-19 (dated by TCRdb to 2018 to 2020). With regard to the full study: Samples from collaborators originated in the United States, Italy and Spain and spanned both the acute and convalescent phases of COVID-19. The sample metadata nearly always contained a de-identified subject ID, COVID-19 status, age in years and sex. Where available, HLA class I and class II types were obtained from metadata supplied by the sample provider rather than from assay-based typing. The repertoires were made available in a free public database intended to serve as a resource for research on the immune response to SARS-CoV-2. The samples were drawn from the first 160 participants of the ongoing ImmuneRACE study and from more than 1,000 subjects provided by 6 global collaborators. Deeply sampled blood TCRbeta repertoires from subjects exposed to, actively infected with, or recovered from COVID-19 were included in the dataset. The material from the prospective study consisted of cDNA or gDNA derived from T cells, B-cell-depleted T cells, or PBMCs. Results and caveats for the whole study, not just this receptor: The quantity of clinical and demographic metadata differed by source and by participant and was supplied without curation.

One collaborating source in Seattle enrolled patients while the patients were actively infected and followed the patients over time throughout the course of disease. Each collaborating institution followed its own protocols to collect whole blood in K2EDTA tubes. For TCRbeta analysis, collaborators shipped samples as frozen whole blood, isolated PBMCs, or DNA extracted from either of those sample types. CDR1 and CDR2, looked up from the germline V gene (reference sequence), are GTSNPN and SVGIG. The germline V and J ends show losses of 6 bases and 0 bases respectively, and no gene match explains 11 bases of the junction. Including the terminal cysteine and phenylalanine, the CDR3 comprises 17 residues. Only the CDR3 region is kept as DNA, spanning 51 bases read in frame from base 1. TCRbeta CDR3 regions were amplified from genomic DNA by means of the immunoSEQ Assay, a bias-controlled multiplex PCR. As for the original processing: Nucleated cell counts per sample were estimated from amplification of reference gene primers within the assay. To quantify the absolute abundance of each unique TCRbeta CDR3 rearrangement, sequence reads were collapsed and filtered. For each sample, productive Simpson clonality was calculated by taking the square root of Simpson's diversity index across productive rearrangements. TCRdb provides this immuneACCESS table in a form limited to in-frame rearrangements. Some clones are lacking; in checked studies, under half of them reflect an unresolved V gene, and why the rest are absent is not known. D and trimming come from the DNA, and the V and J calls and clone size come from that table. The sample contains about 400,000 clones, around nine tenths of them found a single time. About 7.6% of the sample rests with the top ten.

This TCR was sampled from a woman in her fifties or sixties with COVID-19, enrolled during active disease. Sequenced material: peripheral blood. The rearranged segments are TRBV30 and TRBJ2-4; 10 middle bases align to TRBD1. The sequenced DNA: TGTGCCTGTTCCCGGGACAGGGGCCTCCTAGCCAAAAACATTCAGTACTTC. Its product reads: CACSRDRGLLAKNIQYF.